This TCR beta chain was obtained from a study of blood T cells in healthy people across ages. Regarding the study as a whole: A strong correlation was found between TCR beta diversity and the percentage of naive T cells.

Alongside a J-beta primer mix, a sample-barcoded 5' primer served in a second PCR lasting about 7 to 12 cycles. Each cDNA molecule was tagged by a template-switch adaptor with 12 random nucleotides. Any given sample supplied a minimum of 3 million CDR3-containing paired-end reads. TCRdb redid the calling of the 5' RACE reads with MiXCR, one entry per CDR3 protein. The sample carries 250,000 to 300,000 distinct CDR3 sequences, around 30% recorded once. This clonotype was seen more than once but under ten times. Antigen specificity is unknown. This CDR3 spans 15 amino acids. The V end was cut by 4 bases, the J end by 0 bases, with 9 bases between.

This chain links TRBV12-3 or TRBV12-4 with TRBJ2-2; D possibly corresponds to TRBD1 (6 bases). The sample consisted of blood. This clonotype was sampled from a woman in her 70s in good health. CDR3 protein: CASSYRAPNTGELFF. In nucleotides, the CDR3 is TGTGCCAGCAGTTACAGGGCCCCGAACACCGGGGAGCTGTTTTTT.